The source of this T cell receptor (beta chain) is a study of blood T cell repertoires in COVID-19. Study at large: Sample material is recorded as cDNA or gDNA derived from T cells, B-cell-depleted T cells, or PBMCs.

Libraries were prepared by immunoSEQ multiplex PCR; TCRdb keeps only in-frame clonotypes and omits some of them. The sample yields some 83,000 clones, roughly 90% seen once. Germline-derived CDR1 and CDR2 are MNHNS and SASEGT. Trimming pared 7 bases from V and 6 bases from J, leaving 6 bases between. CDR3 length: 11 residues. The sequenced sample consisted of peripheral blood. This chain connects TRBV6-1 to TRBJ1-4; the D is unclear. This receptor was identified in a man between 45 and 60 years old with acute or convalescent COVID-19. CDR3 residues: CASKEDEKLFF. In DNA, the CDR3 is TGTGCCAGCAAGGAGGATGAAAAACTGTTTTTT.